This entry lists 3 T cell receptor beta chains sequenced from one sample in a study of cytomegalovirus exposure and HLA in healthy donors. Vbeta (60) and Jbeta (13) primers were used in the PCR. Sequencing used immunoSEQ multiplex PCR; TCRdb keeps in-frame clones, though not all of them. The sample lists 84,000 or so clones, under 80% occurring once. Input material: PBMCs. These TCRs come from a boy aged 10-17 years in good health and CMV-seronegative.

The rearrangement uses TRBV7-6 and TRBJ1-5; 8 bases align to TRBD1. V dropped 5 bases and J dropped 5; count of bases not matched to a gene: 2. The length of the CDR3 is 13 residues. CDR1 and CDR2 (germline): SGHVS, FNYEAQ. The CDR3 nucleotides are TGTGCCAGCAGCGAGACAGGGGATCAGCCCCAGCATTTT. It yields the protein CASSETGDQPQHF.

This clone has just a few counts. The chain has TRBV6-1 and TRBJ2-1, with 8 bases identical to TRBD2. This CDR3 spans 15 amino acids. Losses at the gene ends were 2 bases for V and 4 bases for J; bases not matched to a gene: 4. Germline V gives CDR1 MNHNS, CDR2 SASEGT. This CDR3 is CASSEQSGGYNEQFF. CDR3 sequence (DNA): TGTGCCAGCAGTGAACAGAGCGGGGGATACAATGAGCAGTTCTTC.

This chain uses TRBV6-5 with TRBJ2-7; 9 bases align to TRBD1. From germline, CDR1 is MNHEY and CDR2 SVGAGI. V was clipped by 4 bases and J by 5 bases; unmatched bases: 9. CDR3 length equals 15 residues. The CDR3 loop is CASSSYPGQGDEQYF. Written as DNA, the CDR3 is TGTGCCAGCAGTTCCTATCCGGGACAGGGCGACGAGCAGTACTTC.